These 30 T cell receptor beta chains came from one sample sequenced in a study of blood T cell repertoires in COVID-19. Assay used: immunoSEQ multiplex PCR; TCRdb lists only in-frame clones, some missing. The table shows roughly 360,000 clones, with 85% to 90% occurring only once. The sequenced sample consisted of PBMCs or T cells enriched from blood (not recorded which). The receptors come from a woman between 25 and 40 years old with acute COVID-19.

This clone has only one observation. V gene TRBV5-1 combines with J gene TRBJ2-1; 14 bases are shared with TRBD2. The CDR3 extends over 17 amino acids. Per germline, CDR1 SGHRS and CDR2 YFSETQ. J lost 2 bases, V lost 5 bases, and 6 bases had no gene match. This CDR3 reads CASSKRLAGGTYNEQFF. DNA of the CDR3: TGCGCCAGCAGTAAAAGACTAGCGGGGGGGACCTACAATGAGCAGTTCTTC.

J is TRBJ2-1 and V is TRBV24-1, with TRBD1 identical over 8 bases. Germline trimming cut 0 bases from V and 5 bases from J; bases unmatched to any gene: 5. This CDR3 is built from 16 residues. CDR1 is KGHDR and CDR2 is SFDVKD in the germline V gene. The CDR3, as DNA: TGTGCCACCAGTGATTTGGGAGGACAGGGAGACAATGAGCAGTTCTTC. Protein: CATSDLGGQGDNEQFF.

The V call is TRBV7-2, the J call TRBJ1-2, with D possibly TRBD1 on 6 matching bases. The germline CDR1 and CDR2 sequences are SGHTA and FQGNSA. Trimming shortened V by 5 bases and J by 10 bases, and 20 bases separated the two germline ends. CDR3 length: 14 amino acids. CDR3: CASSNTGSPADYTF. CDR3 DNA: TGTGCCAGCAGCAATACAGGGTCTCCGGCCGACTACACCTTC.

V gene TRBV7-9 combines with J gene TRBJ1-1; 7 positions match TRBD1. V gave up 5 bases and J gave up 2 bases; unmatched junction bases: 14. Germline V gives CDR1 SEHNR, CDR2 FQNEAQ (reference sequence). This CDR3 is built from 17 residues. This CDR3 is CASSPSRGTDTNTEAFF. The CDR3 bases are TGTGCCAGCAGCCCTAGTAGGGGGACAGACACCAACACTGAAGCTTTCTTT.

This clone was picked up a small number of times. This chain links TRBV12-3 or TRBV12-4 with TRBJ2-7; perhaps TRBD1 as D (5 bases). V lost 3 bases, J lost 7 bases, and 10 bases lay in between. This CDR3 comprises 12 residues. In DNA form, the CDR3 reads TGTGCCAGCAGTTTCTGGGGCGCGGAGCAGTACTTC. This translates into CASSFWGAEQYF.

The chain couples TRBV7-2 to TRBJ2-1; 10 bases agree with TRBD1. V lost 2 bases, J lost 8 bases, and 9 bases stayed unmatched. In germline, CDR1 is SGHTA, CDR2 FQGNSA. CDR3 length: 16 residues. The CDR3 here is CASSLLGQGLAHEQFF. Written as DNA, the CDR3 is TGTGCCAGCAGCTTATTGGGACAGGGGCTTGCGCATGAGCAGTTCTTC.

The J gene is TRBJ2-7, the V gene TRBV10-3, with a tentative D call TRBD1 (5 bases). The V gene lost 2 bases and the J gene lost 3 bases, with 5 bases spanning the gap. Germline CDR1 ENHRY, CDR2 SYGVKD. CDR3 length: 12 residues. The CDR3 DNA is TGTGCCATCAGTGAGACAGGCTACGAGCAGTACTTC. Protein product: CAISETGYEQYF.

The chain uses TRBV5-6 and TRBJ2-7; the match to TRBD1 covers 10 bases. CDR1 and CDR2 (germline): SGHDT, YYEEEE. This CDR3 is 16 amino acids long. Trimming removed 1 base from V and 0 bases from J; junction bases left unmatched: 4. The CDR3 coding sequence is TGTGCCAGCAGCTTGCCCGGGACAGGGGCCTCCTACGAGCAGTACTTC. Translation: CASSLPGTGASYEQYF.

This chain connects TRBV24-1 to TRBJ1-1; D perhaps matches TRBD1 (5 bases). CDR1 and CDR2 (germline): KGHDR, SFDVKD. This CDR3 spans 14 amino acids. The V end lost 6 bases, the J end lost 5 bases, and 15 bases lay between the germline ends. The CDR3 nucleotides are TGTGCCACCAGTCGGGGAGCGGGGCCTACTGAAGCTTTCTTT. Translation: CATSRGAGPTEAFF.

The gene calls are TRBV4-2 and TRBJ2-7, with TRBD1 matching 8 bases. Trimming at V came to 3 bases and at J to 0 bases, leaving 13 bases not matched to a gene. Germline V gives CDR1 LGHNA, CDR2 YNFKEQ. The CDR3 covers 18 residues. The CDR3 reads CASSHGQGGSLGSYEQYF. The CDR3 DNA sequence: TGTGCCAGCAGCCATGGACAGGGTGGTTCTCTGGGCTCCTACGAGCAGTACTTC.

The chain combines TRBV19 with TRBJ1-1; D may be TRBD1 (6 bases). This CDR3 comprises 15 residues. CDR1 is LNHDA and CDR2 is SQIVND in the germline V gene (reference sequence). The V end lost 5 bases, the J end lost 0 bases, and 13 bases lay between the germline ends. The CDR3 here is CASSVNTGLNTEAFF. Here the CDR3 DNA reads TGTGCCAGTAGTGTCAATACAGGGTTGAACACTGAAGCTTTCTTT.

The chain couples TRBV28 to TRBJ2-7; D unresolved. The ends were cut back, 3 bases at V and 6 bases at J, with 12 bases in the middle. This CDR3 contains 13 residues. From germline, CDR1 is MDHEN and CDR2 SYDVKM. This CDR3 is CASSLYGASEQYF. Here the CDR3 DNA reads TGTGCCAGCAGTTTGTACGGAGCGAGCGAGCAGTACTTC.

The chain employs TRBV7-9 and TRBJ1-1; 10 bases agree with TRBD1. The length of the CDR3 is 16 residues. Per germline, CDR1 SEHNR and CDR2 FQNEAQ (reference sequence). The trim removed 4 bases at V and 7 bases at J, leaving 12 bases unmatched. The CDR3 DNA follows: TGTGCCAGCAGCTACCACCGGGACAGGGGACGGGGTGAAGCTTTCTTT. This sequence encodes CASSYHRDRGRGEAFF.

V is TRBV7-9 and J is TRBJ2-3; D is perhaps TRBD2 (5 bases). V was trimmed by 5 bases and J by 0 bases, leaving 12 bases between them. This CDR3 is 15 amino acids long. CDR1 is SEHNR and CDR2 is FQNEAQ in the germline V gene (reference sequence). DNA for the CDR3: TGTGCCAGCAGCACCCTAGCAACTAGCACAGATACGCAGTATTTT. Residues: CASSTLATSTDTQYF.

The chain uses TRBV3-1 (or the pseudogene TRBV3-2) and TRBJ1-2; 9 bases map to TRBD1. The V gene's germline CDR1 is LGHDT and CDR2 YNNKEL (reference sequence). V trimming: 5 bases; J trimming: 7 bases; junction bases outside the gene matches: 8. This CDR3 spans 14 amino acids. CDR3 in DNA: TGTGCCAGCAGCGCGGCCGGGACAGGGAGTGGCTACACCTTC. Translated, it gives CASSAAGTGSGYTF.

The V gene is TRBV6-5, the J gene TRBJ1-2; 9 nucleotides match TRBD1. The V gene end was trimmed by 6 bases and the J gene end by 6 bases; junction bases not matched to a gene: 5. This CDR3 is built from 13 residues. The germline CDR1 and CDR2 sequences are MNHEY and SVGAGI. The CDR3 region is CASRRDRGDGYTF. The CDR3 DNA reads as TGTGCCAGCAGGAGAGACAGGGGGGATGGCTACACCTTC.

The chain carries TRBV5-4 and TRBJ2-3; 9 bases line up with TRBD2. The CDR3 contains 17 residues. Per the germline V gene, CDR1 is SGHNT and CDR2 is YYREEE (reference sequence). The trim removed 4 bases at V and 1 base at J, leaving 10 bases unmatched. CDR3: CASSSHRGGGGTDTQYF. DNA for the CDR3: TGTGCCAGCAGCAGCCACCGTGGCGGGGGGGGCACAGATACGCAGTATTTT.

The CDR3 DNA reads TGTGCCAGCAGCTTGGGTCGACTAGCGGGGGGCACCGGGGAGCTGTTTTTT. Residues: CASSLGRLAGGTGELFF. The chain recombines TRBV11-2 with TRBJ2-2; 13 positions match TRBD2. The germline gives CDR1 SGHAT, CDR2 FQNNGV. This CDR3 is built from 17 residues. V was pared by 3 bases and J by 4 bases, with 5 bases of the junction left unmatched.

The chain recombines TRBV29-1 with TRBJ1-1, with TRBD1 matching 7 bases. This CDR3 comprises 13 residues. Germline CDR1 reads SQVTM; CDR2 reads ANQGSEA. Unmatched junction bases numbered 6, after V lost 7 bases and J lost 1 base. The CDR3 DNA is TGCAGCGGGGGACAGTCCACGAACACTGAAGCTTTCTTT. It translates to CSGGQSTNTEAFF.

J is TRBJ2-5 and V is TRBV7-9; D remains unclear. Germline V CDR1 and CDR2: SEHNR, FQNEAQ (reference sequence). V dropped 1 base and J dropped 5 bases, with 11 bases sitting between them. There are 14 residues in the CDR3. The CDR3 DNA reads TGTGCCAGCAGCTTAGGCGGTAGGCGGGAGACCCAGTACTTC. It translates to CASSLGGRRETQYF.

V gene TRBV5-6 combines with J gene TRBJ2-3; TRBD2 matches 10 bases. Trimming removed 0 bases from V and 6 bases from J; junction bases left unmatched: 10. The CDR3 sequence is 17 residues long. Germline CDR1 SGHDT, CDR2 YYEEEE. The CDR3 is CASSLGGTSVGRDTQYF. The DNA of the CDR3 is TGTGCCAGCAGCTTGGGAGGGACTAGCGTTGGTCGGGATACGCAGTATTTT.

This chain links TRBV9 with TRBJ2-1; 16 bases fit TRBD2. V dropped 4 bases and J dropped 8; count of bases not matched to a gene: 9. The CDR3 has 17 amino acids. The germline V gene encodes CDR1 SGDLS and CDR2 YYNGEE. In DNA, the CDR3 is TGTGCCAGCAGCCCCGGGACTAGCGGGGGGGCCAACTATGAGCAGTTCTTC. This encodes CASSPGTSGGANYEQFF.

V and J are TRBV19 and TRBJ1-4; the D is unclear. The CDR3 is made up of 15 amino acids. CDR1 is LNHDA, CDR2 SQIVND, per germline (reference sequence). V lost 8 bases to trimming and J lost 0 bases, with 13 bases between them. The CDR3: CASCHIDTTNEKLFF. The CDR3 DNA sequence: TGTGCCAGTTGCCATATAGACACAACTAATGAAAAACTGTTTTTT.

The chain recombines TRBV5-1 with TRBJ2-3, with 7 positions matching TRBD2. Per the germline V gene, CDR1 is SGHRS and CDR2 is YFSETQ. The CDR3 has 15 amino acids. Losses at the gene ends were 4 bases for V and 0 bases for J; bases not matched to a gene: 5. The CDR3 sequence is CASSPPGGSTDTQYF. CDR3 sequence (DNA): TGCGCCAGCAGCCCACCGGGGGGAAGCACAGATACGCAGTATTTT.

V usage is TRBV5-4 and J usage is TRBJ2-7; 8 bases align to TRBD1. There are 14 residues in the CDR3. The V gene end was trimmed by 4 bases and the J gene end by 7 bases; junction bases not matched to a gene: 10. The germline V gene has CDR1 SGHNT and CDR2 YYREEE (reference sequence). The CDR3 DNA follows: TGTGCCAGCAGCCTCCCGGGACAGGTGGGGGAGCAGTACTTC. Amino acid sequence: CASSLPGQVGEQYF.

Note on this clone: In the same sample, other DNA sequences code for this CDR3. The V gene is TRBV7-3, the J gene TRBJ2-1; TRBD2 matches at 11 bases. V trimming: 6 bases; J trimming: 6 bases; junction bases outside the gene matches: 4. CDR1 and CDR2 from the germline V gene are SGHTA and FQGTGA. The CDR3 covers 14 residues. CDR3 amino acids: CASSLAGGLNEQFF. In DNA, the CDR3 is TGTGCCAGCAGTTTAGCGGGGGGGCTCAATGAGCAGTTCTTC.

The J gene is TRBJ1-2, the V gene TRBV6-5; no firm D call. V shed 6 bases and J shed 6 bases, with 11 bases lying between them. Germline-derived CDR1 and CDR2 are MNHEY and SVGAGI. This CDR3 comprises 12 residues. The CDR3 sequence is CASRPPYDGYTF. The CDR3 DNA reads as TGTGCCAGCAGACCACCCTACGATGGCTACACCTTC.

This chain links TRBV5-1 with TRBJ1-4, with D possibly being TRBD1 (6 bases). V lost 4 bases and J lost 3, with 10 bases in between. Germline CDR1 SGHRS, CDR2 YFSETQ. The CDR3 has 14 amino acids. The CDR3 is CASSPAGANEKLFF. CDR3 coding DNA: TGCGCCAGCAGCCCGGCAGGGGCTAATGAAAAACTGTTTTTT.

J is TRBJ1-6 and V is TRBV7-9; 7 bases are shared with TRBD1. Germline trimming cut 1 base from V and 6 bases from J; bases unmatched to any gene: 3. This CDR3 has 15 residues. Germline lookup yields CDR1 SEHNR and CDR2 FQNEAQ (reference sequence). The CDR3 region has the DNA TGTGCCAGCAGCTTAGGACAGGGTGGTAATTCACCCCTCCACTTT. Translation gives CASSLGQGGNSPLHF.

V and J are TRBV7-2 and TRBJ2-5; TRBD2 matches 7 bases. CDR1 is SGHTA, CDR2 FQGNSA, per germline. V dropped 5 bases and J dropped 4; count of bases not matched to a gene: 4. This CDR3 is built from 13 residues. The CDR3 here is CASSGGGGETQYF. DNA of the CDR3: TGTGCCAGCAGCGGCGGGGGAGGAGAGACCCAGTACTTC. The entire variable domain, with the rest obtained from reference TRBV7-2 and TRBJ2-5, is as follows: GAGVSQSPSNKVTEKGKDVELRCDPISGHTALYWYRQSLGQGLEFLIYFQGNSAPDKSGLPSDRFSAERTGGSVSTLTIQRTQQEDSAVYLCASSGGGGETQYFGPGTRLLVL.